This entry is about one T cell receptor (beta chain). Followed longitudinally, the Seattle patients had been enrolled during active infection. The J segment lost 4 bases and the V segment lost 3 bases, leaving 8 bases of the junction unmatched. Germline assignment: CDR1 LGHNA and CDR2 YNFKEQ. The length of the CDR3 is 16 residues. The sample is drawn from a study of blood T cell repertoires in COVID-19. Background on the study: Some COVID-19 samples were acute and others convalescent; all came from the United States, Italy and Spain. T cells, B-cell-depleted T cells, or PBMCs supplied cDNA or gDNA.

Per the authors' pipeline: Scientists estimated how many nucleated cells there were by amplifying reference gene primers. The assay was immunoSEQ multiplex PCR, and TCRdb's table has in-frame clones only and misses some. The D gene and trimming were derived from the DNA, and the V and J assignments and clone size from that table. Of more than 95,000 clones in the sample, approximately 74% were seen once. The sequencing input was peripheral blood. The clonotype comes from an older man with COVID-19, enrolled during active disease. This rearrangement joins TRBV4-2 to TRBJ1-4; 7 bases fit TRBD1. The CDR3 region has the DNA TGTGCCAGCAGCCAGTCTCGACAGGGCCTTAATGAAAAACTGTTTTTT. Translating it yields CASSQSRQGLNEKLFF.